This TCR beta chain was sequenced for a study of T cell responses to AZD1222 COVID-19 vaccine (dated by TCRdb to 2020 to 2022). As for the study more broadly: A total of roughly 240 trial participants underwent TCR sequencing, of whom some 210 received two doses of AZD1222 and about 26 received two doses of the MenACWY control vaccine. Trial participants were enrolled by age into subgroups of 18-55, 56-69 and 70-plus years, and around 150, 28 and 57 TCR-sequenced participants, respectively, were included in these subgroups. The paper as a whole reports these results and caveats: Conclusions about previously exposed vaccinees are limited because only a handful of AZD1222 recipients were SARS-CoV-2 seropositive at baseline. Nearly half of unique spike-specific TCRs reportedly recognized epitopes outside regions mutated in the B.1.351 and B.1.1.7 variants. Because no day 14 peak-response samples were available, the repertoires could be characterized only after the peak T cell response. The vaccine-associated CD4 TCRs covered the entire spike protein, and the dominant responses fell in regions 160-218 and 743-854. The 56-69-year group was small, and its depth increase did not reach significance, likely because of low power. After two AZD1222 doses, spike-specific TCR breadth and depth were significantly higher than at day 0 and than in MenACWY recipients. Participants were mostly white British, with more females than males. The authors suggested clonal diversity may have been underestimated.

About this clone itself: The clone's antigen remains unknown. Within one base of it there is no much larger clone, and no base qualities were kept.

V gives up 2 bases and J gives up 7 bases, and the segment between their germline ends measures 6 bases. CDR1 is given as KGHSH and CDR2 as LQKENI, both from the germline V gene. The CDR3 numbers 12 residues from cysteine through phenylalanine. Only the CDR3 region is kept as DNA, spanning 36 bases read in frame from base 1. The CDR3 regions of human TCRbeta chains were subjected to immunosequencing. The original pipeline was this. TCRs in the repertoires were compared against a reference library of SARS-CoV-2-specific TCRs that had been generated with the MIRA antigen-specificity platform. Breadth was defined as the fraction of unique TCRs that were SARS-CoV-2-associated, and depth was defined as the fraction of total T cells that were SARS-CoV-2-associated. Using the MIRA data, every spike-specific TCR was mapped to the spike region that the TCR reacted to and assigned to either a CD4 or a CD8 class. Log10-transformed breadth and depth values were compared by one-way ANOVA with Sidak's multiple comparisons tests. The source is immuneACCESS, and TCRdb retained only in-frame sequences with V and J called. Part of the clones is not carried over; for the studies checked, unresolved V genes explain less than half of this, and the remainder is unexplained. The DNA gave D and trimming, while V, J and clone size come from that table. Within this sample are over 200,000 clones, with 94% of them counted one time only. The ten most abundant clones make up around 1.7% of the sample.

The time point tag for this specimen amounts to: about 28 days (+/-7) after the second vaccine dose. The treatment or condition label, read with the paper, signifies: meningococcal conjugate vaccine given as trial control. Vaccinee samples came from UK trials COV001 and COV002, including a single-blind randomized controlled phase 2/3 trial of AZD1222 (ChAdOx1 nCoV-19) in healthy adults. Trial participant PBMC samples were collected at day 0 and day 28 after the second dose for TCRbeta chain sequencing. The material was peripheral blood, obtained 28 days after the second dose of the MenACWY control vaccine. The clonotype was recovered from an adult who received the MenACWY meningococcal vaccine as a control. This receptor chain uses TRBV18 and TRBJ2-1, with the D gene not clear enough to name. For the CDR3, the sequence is CASSPIRNEQFF. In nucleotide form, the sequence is TGTGCCAGCTCACCAATCCGTAATGAGCAGTTCTTC.